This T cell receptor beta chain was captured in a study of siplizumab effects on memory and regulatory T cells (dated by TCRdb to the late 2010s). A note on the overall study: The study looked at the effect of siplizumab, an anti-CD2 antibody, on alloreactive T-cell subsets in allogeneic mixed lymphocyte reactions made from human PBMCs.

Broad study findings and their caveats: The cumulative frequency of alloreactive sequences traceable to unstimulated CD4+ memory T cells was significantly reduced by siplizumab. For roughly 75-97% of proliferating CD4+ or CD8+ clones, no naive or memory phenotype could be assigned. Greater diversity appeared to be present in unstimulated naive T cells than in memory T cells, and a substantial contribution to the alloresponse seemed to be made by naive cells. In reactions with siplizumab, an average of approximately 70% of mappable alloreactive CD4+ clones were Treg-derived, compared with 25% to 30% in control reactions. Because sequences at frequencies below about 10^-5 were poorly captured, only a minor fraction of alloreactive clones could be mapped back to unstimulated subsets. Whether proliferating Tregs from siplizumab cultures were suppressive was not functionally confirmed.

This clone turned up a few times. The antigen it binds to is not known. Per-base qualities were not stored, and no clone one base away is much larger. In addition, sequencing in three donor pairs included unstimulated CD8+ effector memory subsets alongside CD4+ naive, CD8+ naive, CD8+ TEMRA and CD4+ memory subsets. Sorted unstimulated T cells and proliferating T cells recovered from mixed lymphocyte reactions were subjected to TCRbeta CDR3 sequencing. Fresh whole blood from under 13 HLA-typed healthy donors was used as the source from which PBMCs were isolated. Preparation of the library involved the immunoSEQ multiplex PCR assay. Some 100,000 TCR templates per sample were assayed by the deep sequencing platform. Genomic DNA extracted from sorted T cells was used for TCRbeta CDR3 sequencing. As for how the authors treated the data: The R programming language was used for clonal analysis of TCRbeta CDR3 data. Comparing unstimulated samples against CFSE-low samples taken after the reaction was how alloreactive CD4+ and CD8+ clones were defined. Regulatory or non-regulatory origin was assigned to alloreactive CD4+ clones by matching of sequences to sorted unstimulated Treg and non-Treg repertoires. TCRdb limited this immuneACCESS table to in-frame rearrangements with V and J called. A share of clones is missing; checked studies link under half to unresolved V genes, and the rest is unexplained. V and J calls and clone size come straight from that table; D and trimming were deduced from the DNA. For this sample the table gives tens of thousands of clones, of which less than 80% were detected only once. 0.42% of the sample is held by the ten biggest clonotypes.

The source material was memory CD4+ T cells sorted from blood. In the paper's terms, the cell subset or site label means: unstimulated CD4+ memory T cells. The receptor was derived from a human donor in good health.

This receptor has the CDR3 CASSPDTHTEAFF. DNA sequence: TGTGCCAGCAGCCCGGACACACACACTGAAGCTTTCTTT. Recombination connected TRBV11-3 to TRBJ1-1; TRBD1 could be the D gene, as 5 bases match. The CDR1 and CDR2 encoded by the germline V gene are SGHNT and YENEEA. The V end loses 5 bases and the J end loses 3 bases, and a stretch of 10 bases separates them. The CDR3 runs 13 amino acids, cysteine and phenylalanine included. This entry keeps only the CDR3 DNA: 39 bases, framed from base 1.